This T cell receptor (beta chain) emerged from a study of T-cell reconstitution after alpha-beta-depleted transplantation in children. Study results and caveats: Alpha-beta T cells about two months after transplant reportedly derived from several hundred expanded graft clones.

As for this clonotype: Its antigen is not known.

Looked up from germline, CDR1 is SGHRS and CDR2 is YFSETQ. The CDR3 consists of 15 residues. V was shortened by 3 bases and J by 2 bases, with 14 bases between the two germline ends. Unique molecular identifiers were used to barcode this TCRbeta library. TCRdb used MiXCR to reprocess the PCR reads, holding one entry per CDR3 protein. Of around 450,000 distinct CDR3 sequences in the sample, 43% were seen once. This chain uses TRBV5-1 with TRBJ2-5; possibly TRBD2 for D (6 bases). This TCR came from a girl aged 2 to 10 with aplastic anemia, due to receive a stem cell transplant. This specimen was PBMCs, taken before TCRalphabeta/CD19-depleted stem cell transplant. In DNA form, the CDR3 reads TGCGCCAGCAGCTACCGGGACTTCCAACAAGAGACCCAGTACTTC. This gives the protein CASSYRDFQQETQYF.